This T cell receptor (beta chain) was found in a study of shared clonotypes between healthy human individuals. Across the whole study: Sampling drew on donors who were a couple of women and three men aged 18 to 49.

Repertoires were generated with immunoSEQ multiplex PCR, while TCRdb's copy carries only in-frame clones and drops some. The repertoire consists of 500,000 or so clones, with about 96% occurring once and the leading ten covering approximately 0.067%. CD45RA+ naive and CD45RA-negative memory subsets were separated from CD4+ cells. The origin of this receptor is a woman aged 25 to 39 in good health. Sequenced input: naive CD4+ T cells sorted from blood. Regarding subset: CD45RA+ positively selected.

The CDR3 DNA follows: TGTGCCAGTAGACGGGTCGGTAGCGGGGGCAGCTCCTACGAGCAGTACTTC. This translates into CASRRVGSGGSSYEQYF. This chain uses TRBV19 with TRBJ2-7, with TRBD2 identical over 9 bases. J was trimmed by 0 bases and V by 6 bases; bases with no gene match: 12. Germline V gene data show CDR1 as LNHDA and CDR2 as SQIVND (reference sequence). CDR3 length equals 17 residues.